These T cell receptor beta chains were read from a single sample in a study of response to subunit inactivated influenza vaccine. TCRdb independently ran MiXCR on the RT-PCR reads; one entry per CDR3 protein. The profile covers about 650,000 distinct CDR3 sequences, with around 16% appearing a single time and roughly 11% taken by the ten largest. This sample comprised PBMCs from blood, obtained 11 to 12 days after vaccination. These receptors came from a man aged 50 to 59 who received an inactivated influenza vaccine. The CDR3 runs from the conserved cysteine through the conserved F or W. D genes are given only for firm matches. Size values are once, few and many counts, or a class for expanded clones, and some rows have none.

V gene,D gene,clone size,J gene,CDR3 DNA,CDR3 protein
TRBV6-6,-,-,TRBJ1-2,TGTGCCAGCAGTGGAGGGGATCACTATGGCTACACCTTC,CASSGGDHYGYTF
TRBV5-1,-,-,TRBJ1-1,TGCGCCAGCAGCTTGGCCGTGGGGGCCCAGAACACTGAAGCTTTCTTT,CASSLAVGAQNTEAFF
TRBV7-9,-,few,TRBJ1-2,TGTGCCAGCAGCCACTACGATCCGGGGCAGGGATATGGCTACACCTTC,CASSHYDPGQGYGYTF
TRBV29-1,TRBD1,-,TRBJ2-3,TGCAGCGTGGACAGGGATAGTTCTCCCACAGATACGCAGTATTTT,CSVDRDSSPTDTQYF
TRBV5-1,TRBD1,-,TRBJ1-2,TGCGCCAGCAGCTTGGCCCGGGACAGCGATGGCTACACCTTC,CASSLARDSDGYTF
TRBV10-3,-,-,TRBJ2-3,TGTGCCACAGGACAGAAAGGATCAGATACGCAGTATTTT,CATGQKGSDTQYF
TRBV20-1,TRBD2,few,TRBJ2-7,TGCAGTGCTTCACATAGCGGGAGGGCCTACGAGCAGTACTTC,CSASHSGRAYEQYF
TRBV6-1,-,few,TRBJ2-3,TGTGCCACCCGACAGGATAGCACAGATACGCAGTATTTT,CATRQDSTDTQYF
TRBV14,-,few,TRBJ2-6,TGTGCCAGCACCTTTGGCACTGGGGCCAACGTCCTGACTTTC,CASTFGTGANVLTF
TRBV4-2,-,-,TRBJ2-5,TGTGCCAGCAGCCAAGGGTTCGATTCGCGAGAGACCCAGTACTTC,CASSQGFDSRETQYF
TRBV6-1,-,few,TRBJ2-1,TGTGCCAGCAGTCCCAATCCGGGGGCCTATGAGCAGTTCTTC,CASSPNPGAYEQFF
TRBV7-2,-,-,TRBJ2-5,TGTGCCAGCAGCTTCGTCGGGACATCAATCCAAGAGACCCAGTACTTC,CASSFVGTSIQETQYF
TRBV11-1,TRBD1,few,TRBJ2-4,TGTGCCAGCAGCTCGACAGGGGACAAGGACCCCCTAGCCAAAAACATTCAGTACTTC,CASSSTGDKDPLAKNIQYF
TRBV7-2,-,few,TRBJ2-2,TGTGCCAGCAGCTTAGAAGGGGGTACCGGGGAGCTGTTTTTT,CASSLEGGTGELFF
TRBV10-3,-,many,TRBJ2-3,TGTGCCATCCAGGGAGCGGTAATAACAGATACGCAGTATTTT,CAIQGAVITDTQYF
TRBV7-9,TRBD2,many,TRBJ2-1,TGTGCCAGCAGCTCCCCGGTTAGCGGGATAACACAGTTCTTC,CASSSPVSGITQFF
TRBV7-9,-,few,TRBJ1-1,TGTGCCAGCAGACCGGACAGGAACACTGAAGCTTTCTTT,CASRPDRNTEAFF
TRBV9,-,-,TRBJ1-2,TGTGCCAGCAGCGTCCCCGGTCGATATGGCTACACCTTC,CASSVPGRYGYTF
TRBV6-5,TRBD1,few,TRBJ2-3,TGTGCCAGCAGTTACTCCCTCAGGGGGCTTGAGAGCACAGATACGCAGTATTTT,CASSYSLRGLESTDTQYF
TRBV12-3/TRBV12-4,TRBD1,many,TRBJ2-7,TGTGCCAGCCAAGCCCGGGACAGGGCCTACGAGCAGTACTTC,CASQARDRAYEQYF
TRBV3-1,-,-,TRBJ2-1,TGTGCCAGCAGCCCTCACGACGAGAACAATGAGCAGTTCTTC,CASSPHDENNEQFF
TRBV7-9,TRBD2,-,TRBJ2-7,TGTGCGAGCCAAGCGGGAGTCACCTACGAGCAGTACTTC,CASQAGVTYEQYF
TRBV6-2/TRBV6-3,-,few,TRBJ1-2,TGTGCCAGCAGTCCCGGTGGATCCTTCAACTATGGCTACACCTTC,CASSPGGSFNYGYTF
TRBV4-3,-,-,TRBJ2-7,TGCGCCAGCAGCCAAGATCCCCCAGGGATCGGCGAGCAGTACTTC,CASSQDPPGIGEQYF
TRBV20-1,-,-,TRBJ2-2,TGCAGTGCTAGAAAGAAAAGACAGGACCCCACCGGGGAGCTGTTTTTT,CSARKKRQDPTGELFF
TRBV6-2/TRBV6-3,TRBD2,-,TRBJ2-1,TGTGCCAGCACCCCGGGACTAGCGGGAGTGGGTGAGCAGTTCTTC,CASTPGLAGVGEQFF
TRBV5-1,-,few,TRBJ2-5,TGCGCCAGCAGCCCCACGGGGCTGACCCACCAAGAGACCCAGTACTTC,CASSPTGLTHQETQYF
TRBV4-2,-,few,TRBJ1-2,TGTGCCAGCAGCCAAGGGACAGCGGATGCTGGCTACACCTTC,CASSQGTADAGYTF
TRBV28,TRBD1,few,TRBJ1-1,TGTGCCAGCAGAGGTCCCGGGACAGGGGGCACTGAAGCTTTCTTT,CASRGPGTGGTEAFF
TRBV11-3,-,-,TRBJ2-5,TGTGCCAGCAGCGAGGGGTTGAGGGGAGAGACCCAGTACTTC,CASSEGLRGETQYF
TRBV15,-,few,TRBJ2-1,TGTGCCACCAGCAGAGATTCTAGGCTAGCCGGCAATGAGCAGTTCTTC,CATSRDSRLAGNEQFF
TRBV3-1,-,few,TRBJ1-5,TGTGCCAGCAGCCAAGCAGGGTATAGCAATCAGCCCCAGCATTTT,CASSQAGYSNQPQHF
TRBV20-1,TRBD1,few,TRBJ1-4,TGCAGTGCTAGAGAACAAGACAGGGGGCTGCGTGAAAAACTGTTTTTT,CSAREQDRGLREKLFF
TRBV5-1,TRBD1,-,TRBJ2-3,TGCGCCAGCAGCTTGGCAGGGGGTTGGACAGATACGCAGTATTTT,CASSLAGGWTDTQYF
TRBV6-1,TRBD2,few,TRBJ2-3,TGTGCTTCTATGTCGAGCGGGGGGCGCACAGATACGCAGTATTTT,CASMSSGGRTDTQYF
TRBV5-1,-,-,TRBJ2-1,TGCGCCAGCAGCTTGACGGACAGTGGCTATGAGCAGTTCTTC,CASSLTDSGYEQFF
TRBV6-1,-,-,TRBJ2-7,TGTGCCAGCAGTGTTCATATCAGGGATTACGAGCAGTACTTC,CASSVHIRDYEQYF
TRBV18,-,few,TRBJ2-1,TGTGCCAGCTCACCAAGGACGGGGCTGAGCAATGAGCAGTTCTTC,CASSPRTGLSNEQFF
TRBV5-6,-,-,TRBJ2-2,TGTGCCAGCAGCTTACTGCCCGGGGAGCTGTTTTTT,CASSLLPGELFF
TRBV20-1,-,-,TRBJ2-7,TGCAGTGCTAGAGATCGGGGTACGGCAGATTCCTACGAGCAGTACTTC,CSARDRGTADSYEQYF
TRBV5-1,-,-,TRBJ2-4,TGCGCCAGCAGCACTGGACGGTCTCTAGCCAAAAACATTCAGTACTTC,CASSTGRSLAKNIQYF
TRBV12-3/TRBV12-4,-,-,TRBJ2-3,TGTGCCAGCAGTTTAATGGGTGGACCAGATACGCAGTATTTT,CASSLMGGPDTQYF
TRBV4-3,TRBD1,few,TRBJ2-2,TGCGCCAGCAGCCAAGCACCCCTCAACCAGGGGGCGAACACCGGGGAGCTGTTTTTT,CASSQAPLNQGANTGELFF
TRBV6-1,-,once,TRBJ2-7,TGTGCCAGCAGGGAAAGACAGGGCCAGGGAGGCGAGCAGTACTTC,CASRERQGQGGEQYF
TRBV4-2,TRBD2,-,TRBJ2-5,TGTGCCAGCAGTCGAACCCCGGGACTAGATCAAGAGACCCAGTACTTC,CASSRTPGLDQETQYF
TRBV24-1,-,-,TRBJ2-1,TGTGCCACCAGTGATTTGCGAGGGGGGCCATACAATGAGCAGTTCTTC,CATSDLRGGPYNEQFF
TRBV12-3/TRBV12-4,TRBD1,few,TRBJ1-1,TGTGCCAGCAGTGTCCGGGACAGGGGTTGGACTGAAGCTTTCTTT,CASSVRDRGWTEAFF
TRBV15,-,-,TRBJ2-7,TGTGCCACCAGCAGAAACACCGGACGCTACGAGCAGTACTTC,CATSRNTGRYEQYF
TRBV4-3,-,few,TRBJ2-1,TGCGCCAGCAGCCAAGATAGTCTAGTGCAGTTCTTC,CASSQDSLVQFF
TRBV28,-,-,TRBJ2-3,TGTGCCAGCAGTTTCAGAGACAGACCTTTGTATTTT,CASSFRDRPLYF
TRBV28,-,-,TRBJ1-2,TGTGCCAGCAGTTTAAGTAGCTATGGCTACACCTTC,CASSLSSYGYTF
TRBV29-1,TRBD1,-,TRBJ2-1,TGCAGCGTTGAATTAGGACAGGGACCCAATGAGCAGTTCTTC,CSVELGQGPNEQFF